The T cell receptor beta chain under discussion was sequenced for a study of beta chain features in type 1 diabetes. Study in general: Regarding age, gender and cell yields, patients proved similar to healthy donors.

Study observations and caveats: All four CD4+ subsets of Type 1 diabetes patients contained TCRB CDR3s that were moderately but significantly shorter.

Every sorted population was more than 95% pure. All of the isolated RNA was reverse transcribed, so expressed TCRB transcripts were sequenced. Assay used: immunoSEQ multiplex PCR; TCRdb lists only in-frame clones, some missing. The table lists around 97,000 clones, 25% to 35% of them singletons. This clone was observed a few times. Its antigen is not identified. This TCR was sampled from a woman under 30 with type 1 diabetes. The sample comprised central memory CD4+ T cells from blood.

The DNA of the CDR3 is TGTGCCAGCAACCCCCCTGGGGGGTTGCGACACACAGATACGCAGTATTTT. This translates into CASNPPGGLRHTDTQYF. The chain is built from TRBV7-2 and TRBJ2-3; the D gene is possibly TRBD2 (6 bases). The germline V and J ends were trimmed by 7 bases and 2 bases, with 22 bases remaining between them. There are 17 residues in the CDR3. Germline V gives CDR1 SGHTA, CDR2 FQGNSA.